The 11 T cell receptor beta chains in this list originate from one sample, sequenced in a study of blood T cell repertoires in COVID-19. TCRdb's table, derived via immunoSEQ multiplex PCR, lists solely in-frame clones and lacks some. Of tens of thousands of clones in the sample, 88% are singletons; the top ten hold 4.8%. Sequenced material: peripheral blood. The receptors here all came from a woman of 80 years or more with active COVID-19.

The CDR3, as DNA: TGTGCCAGCAGCCAAGATGGGAGGGTTTATGGAAACACCATATATTTT. It translates to CASSQDGRVYGNTIYF. This chain links TRBV4-2 with TRBJ1-3; D ambiguous. Per germline, CDR1 LGHNA and CDR2 YNFKEQ. CDR3 length: 16 amino acids. Trimming shortened V by 0 bases and J by 3 bases, and 12 bases separated the two germline ends.

The chain links TRBV18 to TRBJ2-7; D might be TRBD1 (6 bases). V was trimmed by 6 bases and J by 4 bases, leaving 22 bases between them. Per germline, CDR1 KGHSH and CDR2 LQKENI. The CDR3 spans 16 residues. The CDR3 here is CASSLTMGAGGYEQYF. CDR3 coding DNA: TGTGCCAGCTCCCTCACCATGGGGGCCGGTGGTTACGAGCAGTACTTC. Based on the CDR3 plus reference TRBV18 and TRBJ2-7, the full variable domain is NAGVMQNPRHLVRRRGQEARLRCSPMKGHSHVYWYRQLPEEGLKFMVYLQKENIIDESGMPKERFSAEFPKEGPSILRIQQVVRGDSAAYFCASSLTMGAGGYEQYFGPGTRLTVT.

The chain carries TRBV5-5 and TRBJ2-5, with 12 bases matching TRBD2. Unmatched junction bases numbered 11, after V lost 0 bases and J lost 5 bases. This CDR3 has 18 amino acids. The germline V gene encodes CDR1 SGHKS and CDR2 YYEKEE (reference sequence). DNA of the CDR3: TGTGCCAGCAGCTTGGCCCCGCCTAGCGGGAGGGCCGGGGAGACCCAGTACTTC. This sequence encodes CASSLAPPSGRAGETQYF.

A note on this clone: The junction departs from the called germline gene at one end, perhaps through a read error. The chain uses TRBV2 and TRBJ2-7; TRBD1 matches 8 bases. The CDR3 is 13 amino acids. CDR1 is SNHLY, CDR2 FYNNEI, per germline. The CDR3: CASSEALRTGRDF. The CDR3 nucleotides are TGTGCCAGCAGTGAAGCGCTCAGGACAGGGAGAGACTTC.

The rearrangement links TRBV7-3 to TRBJ2-1; TRBD1 aligns across 7 bases. Germline CDR1 reads SGHTA; CDR2 reads FQGTGA. Trimming cost V 3 bases and J 6 bases; bases outside gene matches: 11. The CDR3 has 16 residues. CDR3 nucleotide sequence: TGTGCCAGCAGCTTTCGGGACAGCAGTCCGGGCAATGAGCAGTTCTTC. It translates to CASSFRDSSPGNEQFF.

The CDR3 protein is CASSPHRGSSYNSPLHF. The CDR3 DNA sequence: TGTGCCAGCAGTCCACACAGGGGGAGCTCCTATAATTCACCCCTCCACTTT. V gene TRBV6-6 combines with J gene TRBJ1-6; 8 positions agree with TRBD1. J was trimmed by 0 bases and V by 5 bases; bases with no gene match: 6. Germline V gene lookup returns CDR1 MNHNY and CDR2 SVGAGI (reference sequence). CDR3 length: 17 amino acids.

This clone was observed a few times. Other DNA sequences in this specimen translate into the identical CDR3. The chain combines TRBV7-9 with TRBJ2-7; perhaps TRBD2 as D (5 bases). V was pared by 5 bases and J by 2 bases, with 7 bases between. CDR1 and CDR2 from the germline V gene are SEHNR and FQNEAQ (reference sequence). This CDR3 spans 12 amino acids. CDR3 residues: CASSRTAYEQYF. CDR3 nucleotide sequence: TGTGCCAGCAGCAGGACTGCCTACGAGCAGTACTTC.

The rearrangement links TRBV28 to TRBJ2-7; TRBD1 matches 8 bases. This CDR3 contains 16 residues. The V and J ends lost 3 bases and 2 bases, in that order; junction bases with no gene match: 9. Germline CDR1 is MDHEN and CDR2 is SYDVKM. CDR3 loop: CASSLLGGQGTYEQYF. The DNA of the CDR3 is TGTGCCAGCAGTTTGTTGGGCGGACAGGGAACCTACGAGCAGTACTTC.

V is TRBV5-1 and J is TRBJ2-3; 13 nucleotides match TRBD2. CDR3 length equals 18 residues. CDR1 is SGHRS, CDR2 YFSETQ, per germline. V lost 7 bases and J lost 1; bases outside the gene matches: 12. This CDR3 is CASGGLAGEWGGTDTQYF. CDR3 coding DNA: TGCGCCAGCGGAGGACTAGCGGGAGAATGGGGGGGCACAGATACGCAGTATTTT.

This clone was counted once. The V and J genes are TRBV29-1 and TRBJ2-1, with D tentatively TRBD2 (5 bases). Germline V gives CDR1 SQVTM, CDR2 ANQGSEA. V gave up 7 bases and J gave up 5 bases, with 18 bases separating them. This CDR3 spans 14 amino acids. CDR3 protein: CSGNRETGNNEQFF. The CDR3 region has the DNA TGCAGCGGGAACCGCGAGACGGGAAACAATGAGCAGTTCTTC.

The chain joins TRBV15 to TRBJ2-7, with TRBD2 as a possible D gene (6 bases). CDR3 length: 14 residues. Germline V gene sequence: CDR1 LNHNV, CDR2 YYDKDF (reference sequence). The V end was cut by 1 base, the J end by 3 bases, with 10 bases between. DNA for the CDR3: TGTGCCACCAGCAGAGGTGGAGGGGTCTACGAGCAGTACTTC. This codes for CATSRGGGVYEQYF.